Presented here are 20 T cell receptor beta chains from one specimen sequenced in a study of immune heterogeneity within non-small cell lung tumors. Amplifying TCR beta CDR3 involved multiplex PCR carried out with 32 V and 13 J primers. TCRdb reprocessed the multiplex PCR reads with MiXCR, giving one entry per CDR3 protein. The profile covers over 10,000 distinct CDR3 sequences, with roughly 22% appearing a single time and approximately 4.2% taken by the ten largest. TCRs were amplified from 600 ng gDNA of bulk tumor per sample. Doctors removed several biopsies from each primary tumor during surgery, keeping them far apart. Curative surgery was undertaken by patients, who had untreated, newly diagnosed non-small cell lung cancer. The sequencing sample was made of lung tumor tissue. These receptors were collected from a man in his sixties with non-small cell lung cancer.

This clonotype was seen only a few times. This chain joins TRBV20-1 and TRBJ1-5; possibly TRBD1 for D (6 bases). The V end was cut by 6 bases, the J end by 9 bases, with 27 bases between. This CDR3 has 16 residues. Per germline, CDR1 DFQATT and CDR2 SNEGSKA (reference sequence). CDR3 residues: CSARTTGNRGYGPQHF. CDR3 DNA: TGCAGTGCCAGAACCACAGGGAACCGGGGGTATGGGCCCCAGCATTTT.

This clonotype was observed many times. V is TRBV12-3 or TRBV12-4 and J is TRBJ1-1, with TRBD1 as a possible D gene (5 bases). This CDR3 spans 13 amino acids. V lost 0 bases, J lost 4 bases, and 6 bases lay in between. The CDR3 reads CASSLAGATEAFF. As DNA, the CDR3 is TGTGCCAGCAGTTTAGCAGGGGCCACTGAAGCTTTCTTT.

By sample fraction, this clonotype is medium-sized. The CDR3 reads CASRKGDISYEQYF. CDR3 bases: TGTGCCAGCAGAAAGGGGGACATATCCTACGAGCAGTACTTC. The V call is TRBV2, the J call TRBJ2-7, with a possible D match to TRBD1 (6 bases). Germline V lookup: CDR1 SNHLY, CDR2 FYNNEI. The CDR3 is 14 amino acids. V shed 6 bases and J shed 1 base, with 13 bases lying between them.

This clonotype came up once. A much more abundant neighbour one base away suggests this may be a read error. V usage is TRBV12-3 or TRBV12-4 and J usage is TRBJ2-5; D could derive from TRBD1 or TRBD2 (5 bases each). CDR3 length: 12 residues. The chain's CDR3 is CAGSVRGETQYF. In DNA form, the CDR3 reads TGTGCCGGCAGTGTGAGGGGAGAGACCCAGTACTTC.

This clonotype has more than one count but fewer than ten. The chain joins TRBV2 to TRBJ2-7; D tentatively fits TRBD1 or TRBD2 (5 bases each). This CDR3 spans 13 amino acids. CDR1 and CDR2 (germline): SNHLY, FYNNEI. Trimming shortened V by 5 bases and J by 2 bases, and 10 bases separated the two germline ends. In DNA form, the CDR3 reads TGTGCCAGCAGTTCCGGGACCGCCTACGAGCAGTACTTC. It specifies CASSSGTAYEQYF.

As regards this clonotype: This may come from a read error, since a much larger clone is one base off. This chain uses TRBV27 with TRBJ2-7; TRBD1 or TRBD2 may be the D gene (5 bases each). The CDR3 sequence is 17 residues long. Germline lookup yields CDR1 MNHEY and CDR2 SMNVEV (reference sequence). Trimming cost V 2 bases and J 2 bases, with 19 bases left between them. The CDR3 loop is CASSLIWDGCTTYEQYF. CDR3 nucleotide sequence: TGTGCCAGCAGTTTAATTTGGGACGGCTGCACTACCTACGAGCAGTACTTC.

Remarks on this clonotype: This may stem from a read error, because a much larger clone lies one nucleotide away. This is likely a read error, given that the CDR3 carries no conserved phenylalanine or tryptophan at its end. The gene calls are TRBV20-1 and TRBJ2-7; 11 bases are a match to TRBD1. The CDR3 is 13 amino acids. Germline CDR1 and CDR2: DFQATT and SNEGSKA (reference sequence). DNA for the CDR3: TGCGGAATCTACGGACAGGGGGCATACGAGCAGTACTTA. This sequence encodes CGIYGQGAYEQYL.

This clonotype was counted ten times or more. The rearrangement uses TRBV14 and TRBJ2-7, with TRBD2 as a possible D gene (6 bases). Trimming shortened V by 6 bases and J by 0 bases, and 15 bases separated the two germline ends. This CDR3 has 15 residues. Germline V lookup: CDR1 SGHDN, CDR2 FVKESK. DNA of the CDR3: TGTGCCAGCAGATCCACCCTAGCGTACTCCTACGAGCAGTACTTC. It specifies CASRSTLAYSYEQYF.

This clonotype was seen a few times. The rearrangement joins TRBV20-1 to TRBJ2-7; 8 nucleotides match TRBD2. The germline CDR1 and CDR2 sequences are DFQATT and SNEGSKA (reference sequence). This CDR3 is built from 14 residues. V lost 2 bases and J lost 3; bases outside the gene matches: 6. CDR3 protein: CSARSGGPSYEQYF. In DNA, the CDR3 is TGCAGTGCTAGATCGGGAGGGCCAAGCTACGAGCAGTACTTC.

The V call is TRBV18, the J call TRBJ2-5, with D possibly matching TRBD2 (7 bases). Germline loops: CDR1 KGHSH, CDR2 LQKENI. The V end was cut by 2 bases, the J end by 4 bases, with 8 bases between. This CDR3 contains 13 residues. Here the CDR3 DNA reads TGTGCCAGCTCACCAGGGGGGGCAGAGACCCAGTACTTC. Its protein product is CASSPGGAETQYF.

A few counts support this clonotype. The chain links TRBV4-1 to TRBJ1-3, with D possibly matching TRBD1 (5 bases). The CDR3 totals 16 residues. Germline-derived CDR1 and CDR2 are MGHRA and YSYEKL. Deletions cut 2 bases from V and 0 bases from J, with 11 bases between. This chain's CDR3 is CASSQRWGDSGNTIYF. The CDR3 DNA sequence: TGCGCCAGCAGCCAAAGGTGGGGGGACTCTGGAAACACCATATATTTT.

About this clonotype: The germline gene is not matched at one end of the junction; a read error may be the cause. The V gene is TRBV12-5, the J gene TRBJ1-5; 8 nucleotides line up with TRBD1. Germline V gene sequence: CDR1 LGHNT, CDR2 FRNRAP. CDR3 size: 17 residues. The CDR3 DNA is TGTGCTAATGGCCCCCCGGGACAGGTCAAGGGCAATCAGCCCCAGAATTTT. It yields the protein CANGPPGQVKGNQPQNF.

The rearrangement links TRBV9 to TRBJ2-7, with 8 bases identical to TRBD1. Germline V gene sequence: CDR1 SGDLS, CDR2 YYNGEE. With 3 bases clipped from V and 6 bases from J, the junction kept 17 bases outside the gene matches. The CDR3 runs to 17 residues. The CDR3 DNA follows: TGTGCCAGCAGCGATAGGGGGACAGGATACGGATTAGGCGAGCAGTACTTC. It encodes CASSDRGTGYGLGEQYF.

This clonotype was picked up a small number of times. The rearrangement joins TRBV3-1 to TRBJ2-7, with no clear D. This CDR3 has 14 amino acids. Germline V lookup: CDR1 LGHDT, CDR2 YNNKEL (reference sequence). The V gene lost 4 bases and the J gene lost 3 bases, with 13 bases spanning the gap. CDR3 residues: CASSLSRRGYEQYF. Here the CDR3 DNA reads TGTGCCAGCAGCCTTTCCCGCCGCGGCTACGAGCAGTACTTC.

Note on this clonotype: A much larger clone lies a single base off, so this may be a read error. The CDR3, as DNA: TGCGCCAGCAGCCAAGTATTGGTTCAGCCCCGGCATTTT. Translated, it gives CASSQVLVQPRHF. V and J are TRBV4-1 and TRBJ1-5; D remains ambiguous. The CDR3 sequence is 13 residues long. Germline CDR1 and CDR2: MGHRA and YSYEKL.

In the case of this clonotype: The junction shows a germline mismatch at one end, possibly a read error. The J gene is TRBJ1-1, the V gene TRBV19; D not resolved. The CDR3 spans 14 residues. Germline V gene data show CDR1 as LNHDA and CDR2 as SQIVND (reference sequence). CDR3 region: CASKSLKVNTKAFF. The CDR3, as DNA: TGTGCCAGTAAATCTCTGAAAGTGAACACTAAAGCTTTCTTT.

As regards this clonotype: This sequence may be a read error, since a much larger clone differs from it by one base. V and J are TRBV6-2 or TRBV6-3 and TRBJ2-2, with a possible D match to TRBD1 (5 bases). Germline lookup yields CDR1 MNHEY and CDR2 SVGEGT. The CDR3 spans 12 residues. The ends were cut back, 2 bases at V and 11 bases at J, with 9 bases in the middle. The CDR3: CASSYAGHELFF. In DNA, the CDR3 is TGTGCCAGCAGTTACGCAGGGCACGAGCTGTTTTTT.

This clonotype was recorded a few times. The V call is TRBV4-2, the J call TRBJ1-2; D might be TRBD1 (5 bases). Trimming shortened V by 5 bases and J by 4 bases, and 20 bases separated the two germline ends. From germline, CDR1 is LGHNA and CDR2 YNFKEQ. The CDR3 length is 16 residues. The CDR3 loop is CASSEADGPRGYGYTF. As DNA, the CDR3 is TGTGCCAGCAGCGAAGCGGACGGCCCTAGGGGCTATGGCTACACCTTC.

This clonotype was counted between two and nine times. The rearrangement joins TRBV20-1 to TRBJ1-5; tentative D call: TRBD1 (6 bases). Trimming removed 0 bases at V and 2 bases at J, with 17 bases between. The CDR3 runs to 17 residues. Germline-derived CDR1 and CDR2 are DFQATT and SNEGSKA (reference sequence). CDR3 DNA sequence: TGCAGTGCTAGAGAATCGGGGGGGCACCCGGGCAATCAGCCCCAGCATTTT. Encoded protein: CSARESGGHPGNQPQHF.

This clonotype has just one count. The chain recombines TRBV7-9 with TRBJ1-1, with 7 bases lining up with TRBD1. This CDR3 contains 15 residues. Germline CDR1 is SEHNR and CDR2 is FQNEAQ (reference sequence). With V trimmed by 4 bases and J by 0 bases, 5 bases remained unmatched. This chain's CDR3 is CASSYTGVMNTEAFF. CDR3 bases: TGTGCCAGCAGCTACACAGGGGTGATGAACACTGAAGCTTTCTTT. Looking up the rest from reference TRBV7-9 and TRBJ1-1 gives the full variable domain: DTGVSQNPRHKITKRGQNVTFRCDPISEHNRLYWYRQTLGQGPEFLTYFQNEAQLEKSRLLSDRFSAERPKGSFSTLEIQRTEQGDSAMYLCASSYTGVMNTEAFFGQGTRLTVV.